This is a list of T cell receptor beta chains from one sample in a study of human T cells and chemical hapten exposure. TCRdb fed the RACE reads into MiXCR, producing one record per CDR3 protein. The sample includes more than 100,000 distinct CDR3 sequences, over 9% of them seen just once. Sequencing was performed on whole blood, taken in connection with sensitization to the hapten diphenylcyclopropenone (DPC). The receptors stem from a woman between 45 and 65 years old with alopecia areata. Some clones in this sample may be carry-over from other donors' samples. CDR3s include the opening cysteine and the closing phenylalanine or tryptophan. A D gene is named only where the DNA matches it firmly. Clone sizes are given selectively: once, few, many, or a class where the clone is expanded.

CDR3 protein: CASSLTTRSGANVLTF; CDR3 DNA: TGTGCCAGCAGCTTAACGACCCGCTCTGGGGCCAACGTCCTGACTTTC; D gene: -; J gene: TRBJ2-6; clone size: many; V gene: TRBV7-3
CDR3 protein: CASSQGTGGNTEAFF; CDR3 DNA: TGCGCCAGCAGCCAGGGGACAGGGGGGAACACTGAAGCTTTCTTT; D gene: TRBD1; J gene: TRBJ1-1; clone size: -; V gene: TRBV4-1
CDR3 protein: CASSVGGNNQPQHF; CDR3 DNA: TGTGCCAGCAGCGTCGGGGGTAACAATCAGCCCCAGCATTTT; D gene: -; J gene: TRBJ1-5; clone size: many; V gene: TRBV9
CDR3 protein: CASSSGRRTGELFF; CDR3 DNA: TGTGCCAGCAGCTCCGGGAGGAGGACCGGGGAGCTGTTTTTT; D gene: TRBD2; J gene: TRBJ2-2; clone size: once; V gene: TRBV11-3
CDR3 protein: CASSLRDRGYEQYF; CDR3 DNA: TGTGCCAGCAGTCTAAGGGACAGGGGGTACGAGCAGTACTTC; D gene: TRBD1; J gene: TRBJ2-7; clone size: -; V gene: TRBV12-3/TRBV12-4
CDR3 protein: CSAHRDSRNTEAFF; CDR3 DNA: TGCAGTGCTCATAGGGACAGCCGGAACACTGAAGCTTTCTTT; D gene: TRBD1; J gene: TRBJ1-1; clone size: -; V gene: TRBV20-1
CDR3 protein: CAWSDTEAFF; CDR3 DNA: TGTGCCTGGAGCGACACTGAAGCTTTCTTT; D gene: -; J gene: TRBJ1-1; clone size: -; V gene: TRBV30
CDR3 protein: CASSLNRGETQYF; CDR3 DNA: TGTGCCAGCAGCTTAAACAGGGGGGAGACCCAGTACTTC; D gene: TRBD1; J gene: TRBJ2-5; clone size: -; V gene: TRBV7-6
CDR3 protein: CASSLALDGAYEQYF; CDR3 DNA: TGTGCCAGCAGCTTAGCGTTAGACGGAGCCTACGAGCAGTACTTC; D gene: -; J gene: TRBJ2-7; clone size: few; V gene: TRBV7-2
CDR3 protein: CSARVRSDTRSMNTEAFF; CDR3 DNA: TGCAGTGCTAGAGTCCGAAGCGACACCCGGTCGATGAACACTGAAGCTTTCTTT; D gene: -; J gene: TRBJ1-1; clone size: -; V gene: TRBV20-1
CDR3 protein: CASSPTGGGNQPQHF; CDR3 DNA: TGTGCCAGCAGTCCTACAGGGGGTGGCAATCAGCCCCAGCATTTT; D gene: TRBD1; J gene: TRBJ1-5; clone size: -; V gene: TRBV9
CDR3 protein: CASSEVRGREQYF; CDR3 DNA: TGTGCCAGCAGTGAAGTTCGGGGGCGCGAGCAGTACTTC; D gene: -; J gene: TRBJ2-7; clone size: few; V gene: TRBV6-1
CDR3 protein: CASSFRGAGTDTQYF; CDR3 DNA: TGTGCCAGCAGTTTCCGCGGGGCCGGCACAGATACGCAGTATTTT; D gene: -; J gene: TRBJ2-3; clone size: few; V gene: TRBV28
CDR3 protein: CASSDTGVDTQYF; CDR3 DNA: TGTGCCAGCAGCGATACAGGGGTAGATACGCAGTATTTT; D gene: TRBD1; J gene: TRBJ2-3; clone size: -; V gene: TRBV2
CDR3 protein: CASSTFGVAGGSTDTQYF; CDR3 DNA: TGTGCCAGCAGCACCTTTGGAGTAGCGGGAGGGAGCACAGATACGCAGTATTTT; D gene: TRBD2; J gene: TRBJ2-3; clone size: few; V gene: TRBV9
CDR3 protein: CSVEGLAGGRQSSYNEQFF; CDR3 DNA: TGCAGCGTTGAAGGACTAGCGGGAGGTCGACAAAGCTCCTACAATGAGCAGTTCTTC; D gene: TRBD2; J gene: TRBJ2-1; clone size: many; V gene: TRBV29-1
CDR3 protein: CASSLFGVAGEGGTDTQYF; CDR3 DNA: TGTGCCAGCAGTTTATTCGGGGTAGCGGGAGAAGGTGGCACAGATACGCAGTATTTT; D gene: TRBD2; J gene: TRBJ2-3; clone size: -; V gene: TRBV27
CDR3 protein: CSVEDPATAYEQYF; CDR3 DNA: TGCAGCGTTGAGGACCCCGCCACGGCCTACGAGCAGTACTTC; D gene: -; J gene: TRBJ2-7; clone size: many; V gene: TRBV29-1
CDR3 protein: CASSLEDRVTDTQYF; CDR3 DNA: TGTGCCAGCAGTTTAGAGGACAGGGTTACAGATACGCAGTATTTT; D gene: TRBD1; J gene: TRBJ2-3; clone size: few; V gene: TRBV27
CDR3 protein: CAWSPTGRTGELFF; CDR3 DNA: TGTGCCTGGAGTCCGACCGGGAGGACCGGGGAGCTGTTTTTT; D gene: TRBD2; J gene: TRBJ2-2; clone size: few; V gene: TRBV30
CDR3 protein: CASREGDRAYNEQFF; CDR3 DNA: TGTGCCAGCAGGGAGGGGGACAGGGCCTACAATGAGCAGTTCTTC; D gene: TRBD1; J gene: TRBJ2-1; clone size: many; V gene: TRBV28
CDR3 protein: CASNRGSSTDTQYF; CDR3 DNA: TGTGCCAGCAACAGAGGTAGTTCCACAGATACGCAGTATTTT; D gene: -; J gene: TRBJ2-3; clone size: few; V gene: TRBV2
CDR3 protein: CASSYRRDTEAFF; CDR3 DNA: TGTGCCAGCAGTTATCGGCGGGACACTGAAGCTTTCTTT; D gene: -; J gene: TRBJ1-1; clone size: once; V gene: TRBV6-5
CDR3 protein: CASSKTSGGYNEQFF; CDR3 DNA: TGTGCCAGCAGCAAAACTAGCGGGGGTTACAATGAGCAGTTCTTC; D gene: TRBD2; J gene: TRBJ2-1; clone size: -; V gene: TRBV28
CDR3 protein: CASSQVSGGADTQYF; CDR3 DNA: TGTGCCAGCAGCCAAGTTAGCGGGGGGGCAGATACGCAGTATTTT; D gene: TRBD2; J gene: TRBJ2-3; clone size: few; V gene: TRBV3-1
CDR3 protein: CASRTSGYYNEQFF; CDR3 DNA: TGTGCCAGCAGGACTAGCGGGTATTACAATGAGCAGTTCTTC; D gene: TRBD2; J gene: TRBJ2-1; clone size: few; V gene: TRBV12-3/TRBV12-4
CDR3 protein: CASSFSSTGGRDMHEQFF; CDR3 DNA: TGTGCCAGCAGCTTCTCATCGACAGGGGGCAGGGACATGCATGAGCAGTTCTTC; D gene: TRBD1; J gene: TRBJ2-1; clone size: few; V gene: TRBV7-8
CDR3 protein: CSVGQGNTIYF; CDR3 DNA: TGCAGCGTCGGACAGGGAAACACCATATATTTT; D gene: -; J gene: TRBJ1-3; clone size: -; V gene: TRBV29-1
CDR3 protein: CASTSTGELFF; CDR3 DNA: TGTGCCAGCACCAGCACCGGGGAGCTGTTTTTT; D gene: -; J gene: TRBJ2-2; clone size: many; V gene: TRBV6-2/TRBV6-3
CDR3 protein: CSARDQGRGYGYTF; CDR3 DNA: TGCAGTGCTAGAGATCAGGGCAGGGGCTATGGCTACACCTTC; D gene: -; J gene: TRBJ1-2; clone size: -; V gene: TRBV20-1
CDR3 protein: CASSPEQRDTAPGYEQYF; CDR3 DNA: TGTGCCAGCAGCCCCGAACAAAGGGACACCGCGCCGGGATACGAGCAGTACTTC; D gene: -; J gene: TRBJ2-7; clone size: many; V gene: TRBV7-9
CDR3 protein: CASSTFTGPKDENTEAFF; CDR3 DNA: TGTGCCAGCAGCACTTTCACAGGCCCTAAGGATGAAAACACTGAAGCTTTCTTT; D gene: -; J gene: TRBJ1-1; clone size: once; V gene: TRBV7-9
CDR3 protein: CASSAGNTGELFF; CDR3 DNA: TGTGCCAGCAGCGCCGGTAACACCGGGGAGCTGTTTTTT; D gene: -; J gene: TRBJ2-2; clone size: many; V gene: TRBV9
CDR3 protein: CASSPGPGVNQPQHF; CDR3 DNA: TGCGCCAGCAGCCCGGGACCAGGGGTCAATCAGCCCCAGCATTTT; D gene: -; J gene: TRBJ1-5; clone size: few; V gene: TRBV5-1
CDR3 protein: CASSGTGPADTQYF; CDR3 DNA: TGCGCCAGCAGCGGGACAGGGCCCGCAGATACGCAGTATTTT; D gene: TRBD1; J gene: TRBJ2-3; clone size: few; V gene: TRBV5-1
CDR3 protein: CSARVRVNSPLHF; CDR3 DNA: TGCAGTGCTAGGGTCAGGGTTAATTCACCCCTCCACTTT; D gene: -; J gene: TRBJ1-6; clone size: few; V gene: TRBV20-1
CDR3 protein: CASRTGGLSNQPQHF; CDR3 DNA: TGTGCCAGCAGGACAGGGGGCCTTAGCAATCAGCCCCAGCATTTT; D gene: TRBD1; J gene: TRBJ1-5; clone size: -; V gene: TRBV2
CDR3 protein: CASSLAGGGYEQYF; CDR3 DNA: TGTGCCAGCAGTTTAGCGGGTGGCGGATACGAGCAGTACTTC; D gene: -; J gene: TRBJ2-7; clone size: -; V gene: TRBV12-3/TRBV12-4
CDR3 protein: CASRWSAQWGCTDTQYF; CDR3 DNA: TGTGCCAGCAGGTGGAGCGCCCAATGGGGATGCACAGATACGCAGTATTTT; D gene: -; J gene: TRBJ2-3; clone size: few; V gene: TRBV11-2
CDR3 protein: CASRQTGTGVTEAFF; CDR3 DNA: TGTGCCAGCAGACAAACCGGGACAGGGGTGACTGAAGCTTTCTTT; D gene: TRBD1; J gene: TRBJ1-1; clone size: -; V gene: TRBV27
CDR3 protein: CATTTGQGQPQHF; CDR3 DNA: TGTGCCACCACGACAGGGCAGGGTCAGCCCCAGCATTTT; D gene: TRBD1; J gene: TRBJ1-5; clone size: few; V gene: TRBV28
CDR3 protein: CASSTRGGSGNTIYF; CDR3 DNA: TGTGCCAGCAGTACCAGAGGGGGTTCCGGAAACACCATATATTTT; D gene: -; J gene: TRBJ1-3; clone size: few; V gene: TRBV12-3/TRBV12-4